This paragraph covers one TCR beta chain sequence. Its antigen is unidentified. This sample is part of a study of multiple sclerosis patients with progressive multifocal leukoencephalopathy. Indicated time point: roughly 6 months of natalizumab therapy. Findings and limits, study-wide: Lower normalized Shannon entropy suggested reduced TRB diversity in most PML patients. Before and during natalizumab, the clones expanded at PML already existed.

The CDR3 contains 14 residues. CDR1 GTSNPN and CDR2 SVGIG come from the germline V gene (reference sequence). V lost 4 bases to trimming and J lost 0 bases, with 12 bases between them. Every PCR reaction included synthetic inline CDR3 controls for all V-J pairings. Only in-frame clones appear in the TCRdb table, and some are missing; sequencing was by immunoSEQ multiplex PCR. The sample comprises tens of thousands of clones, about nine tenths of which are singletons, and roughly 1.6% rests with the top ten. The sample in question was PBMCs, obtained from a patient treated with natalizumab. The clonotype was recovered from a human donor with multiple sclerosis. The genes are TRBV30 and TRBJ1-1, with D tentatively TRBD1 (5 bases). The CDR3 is CAWTQDRLNTEAFF. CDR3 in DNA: TGTGCCTGGACCCAAGACAGATTGAACACTGAAGCTTTCTTT.